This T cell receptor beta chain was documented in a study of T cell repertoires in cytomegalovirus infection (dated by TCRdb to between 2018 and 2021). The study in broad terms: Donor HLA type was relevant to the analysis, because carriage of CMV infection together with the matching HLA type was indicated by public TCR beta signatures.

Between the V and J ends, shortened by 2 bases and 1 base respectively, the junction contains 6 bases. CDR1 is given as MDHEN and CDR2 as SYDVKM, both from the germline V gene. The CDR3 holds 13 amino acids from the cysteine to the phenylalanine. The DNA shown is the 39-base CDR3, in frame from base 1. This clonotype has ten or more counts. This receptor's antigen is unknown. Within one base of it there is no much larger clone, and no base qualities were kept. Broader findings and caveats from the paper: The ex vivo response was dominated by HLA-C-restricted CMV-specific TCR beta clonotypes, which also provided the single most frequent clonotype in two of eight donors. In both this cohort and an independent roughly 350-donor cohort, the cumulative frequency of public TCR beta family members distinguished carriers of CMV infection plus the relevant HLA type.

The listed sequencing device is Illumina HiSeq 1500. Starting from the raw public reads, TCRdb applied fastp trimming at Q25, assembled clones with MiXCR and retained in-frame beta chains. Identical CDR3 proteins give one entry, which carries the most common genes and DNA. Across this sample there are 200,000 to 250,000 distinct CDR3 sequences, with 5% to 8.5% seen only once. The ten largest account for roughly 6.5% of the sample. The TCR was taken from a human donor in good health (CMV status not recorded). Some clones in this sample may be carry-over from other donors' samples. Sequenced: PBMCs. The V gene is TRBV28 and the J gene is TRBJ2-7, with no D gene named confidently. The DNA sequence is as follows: TGTGCCAGCAGTTTACACTTATCCTACGAGCAGTACTTC. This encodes CASSLHLSYEQYF.